These 6 T cell receptor beta chains were all obtained from the same sample, sequenced in a study of CD8 T cells in Susac syndrome. Random hexamers served to reverse transcribe roughly 0.45 to 1 ug RNA. One entry per CDR3 protein results from TCRdb running MiXCR on the immunoSEQ multiplex PCR reads. The table lists some 260,000 distinct CDR3 sequences, 70% to 90% of them singletons. The sequenced material came from CD8+ T cells from PBMCs. These receptors all stem from a human donor with multiple sclerosis.

This clonotype was observed a single time. The chain combines TRBV29-1 with TRBJ2-1; 8 bases line up with TRBD1. This CDR3 comprises 13 residues. V lost 4 bases and J lost 3; bases outside the gene matches: 2. The V gene's germline CDR1 is SQVTM and CDR2 ANQGSEA. Here the CDR3 DNA reads TGCAGCGTTGCAGGGGGCGGCTACAATGAGCAGTTCTTC. This codes for CSVAGGGYNEQFF.

The J gene is TRBJ2-2, the V gene TRBV28, with D perhaps TRBD1 or TRBD2 (7 bases each). The V end lost 6 bases, the J end lost 5 bases, and 16 bases lay between the germline ends. CDR3 size: 15 residues. Germline-derived CDR1 and CDR2 are MDHEN and SYDVKM. CDR3 region: CASREQGRGTGELFF. CDR3 in DNA: TGTGCCAGCAGAGAACAGGGGAGGGGGACCGGGGAGCTGTTTTTT.

This clonotype appeared once. A junction boundary mismatches the germline segment, possibly from a read error. This sequence joins TRBV30 and TRBJ2-7; D gene ambiguous. The CDR3 contains 15 residues. CDR1 is GTSNPN, CDR2 SVGIG, per germline (reference sequence). The CDR3 DNA sequence: TGTGTCTGGACCCAAGGCAGGCTGAGCTCCTACGAGCAGTACTTC. Amino acids: CVWTQGRLSSYEQYF.

V gene TRBV5-4 combines with J gene TRBJ2-5; maybe TRBD2 (6 bases). The germline V gene has CDR1 SGHNT and CDR2 YYREEE (reference sequence). The V and J ends lost 3 bases and 5 bases respectively, with 29 bases between them. CDR3 length: 19 residues. The CDR3 DNA follows: TGTGCCAGCAGCTCGCACTATAGCACCCACGAAGGGACTGGGGAGACCCAGTACTTC. It encodes CASSSHYSTHEGTGETQYF.

The sample holds a few counts of this clonotype. CDR3 DNA sequence: TGTGCCAGCAGCCAAGTCATCGGACTAGCGGGACACGAGCAGTACTTC. Translation gives CASSQVIGLAGHEQYF. The V call is TRBV4-2, the J call TRBJ2-7; 12 positions agree with TRBD2. V was pared by 1 base and J by 5 bases, with 6 bases of the junction left unmatched. CDR1 and CDR2 (germline): LGHNA, YNFKEQ. CDR3 size: 16 residues.

Points on this clonotype: No DNA is shown, since the ends of the CDR3 on it are uncertain; the CDR3 is the one TCRdb lists. The chain couples TRBV4-2 to TRBJ2-2; the table's D call, TRBD2, has no DNA check behind it. Germline CDR1 reads LGHNA; CDR2 reads YNFKEQ. The CDR3 is 14 residues long, ends included. This CDR3 reads CASSPRERPGSCFF.